What follows are 28 T cell receptor beta chains derived from one specimen sequenced in a study of type 1 regulatory T cells. Each CDR3 protein is one row after TCRdb ran MiXCR on the reads. The data contain 88,000 or so distinct CDR3 sequences, about 28% of them singletons. The sequencing input was CD4+ T cells, either the whole sample or a sorted fraction (not recorded which). The receptors derive from a human donor in good health.

V gene TRBV7-8 combines with J gene TRBJ2-4; D remains unclear. This CDR3 spans 15 amino acids. The germline V gene encodes CDR1 SGHVS and CDR2 FQNEAQ. V was shortened by 1 base and J by 0 bases, with 7 bases between the two germline ends. This CDR3 is CASSLVLRAKNIQYF. As DNA, the CDR3 is TGTGCCAGCAGCTTAGTGTTGCGAGCCAAAAACATTCAGTACTTC.

This clonotype was observed a few times. V usage is TRBV28 and J usage is TRBJ2-3; 9 bases align to TRBD2. This CDR3 is 16 amino acids long. Germline trimming cut 3 bases from V and 6 bases from J; bases unmatched to any gene: 10. Germline V gene data show CDR1 as MDHEN and CDR2 as SYDVKM. CDR3 bases: TGTGCCAGCAGTTTGAGGCTAGCGGGGTCGGTGGATACGCAGTATTTT. Residues: CASSLRLAGSVDTQYF.

The rearrangement uses TRBV1 and TRBJ2-1; the table calls TRBD2, which could not be checked here. TRBV1 is designated a pseudogene. The CDR3 has 16 residues. The CDR3 is CTSSQDRSDSYNEQFF. CDR3 nucleotides: TGCACCAGCAGCCAAGATCGTAGCGACTCCTACAATGAGCAGTTCTTC.

This clonotype has only a few counts. This chain uses TRBV12-3 or TRBV12-4 with TRBJ2-5, with TRBD2 matching 12 bases. The CDR3 length is 15 residues. Trimming at V came to 6 bases and at J to 2 bases, leaving 4 bases not matched to a gene. The CDR3 here is CASRYGLAGQETQYF. The CDR3 DNA reads TGTGCCAGCAGGTACGGACTAGCGGGACAAGAGACCCAGTACTTC.

On this clonotype itself: This may stem from a read error, because a much larger clone lies one nucleotide away. The rearrangement uses TRBV7-8 and TRBJ2-1; D possibly corresponds to TRBD2 (6 bases). The CDR3 sequence is 16 residues long. Germline loops: CDR1 SGHVS, CDR2 FQNEAQ. CDR3 in DNA: TGTACCAGCAGCTCCGGAGGGTCCCGGACGGGCAATGAGCAGTTCTTC. Translation: CTSSSGGSRTGNEQFF.

The rearrangement uses TRBV6-2 or TRBV6-3 and TRBJ2-7; D gene uncertain. CDR1 MNHEY and CDR2 SVGEGT come from the germline V gene. CDR3 size: 11 residues. Trimming left V 1 base short and J 7 bases short, with 5 bases between. CDR3 sequence reads: CASSYLREQYF. The CDR3 region has the DNA TGTGCCAGCAGTTACTTGCGGGAGCAGTACTTC.

The table lists this clonotype with a count of one. V usage is TRBV4-1 and J usage is TRBJ1-5; D uncertain. The CDR3 has 13 amino acids. CDR1 and CDR2 (germline): MGHRA, YSYEKL. V dropped 1 base and J dropped 9 bases, with 10 bases sitting between them. Written as DNA, the CDR3 is TGCGCCAGCAGCCAAGGATCGCTCGGGCCCCAGCATTTT. It specifies CASSQGSLGPQHF.

This clonotype was observed at least ten times. V usage is TRBV28 and J usage is TRBJ1-6; no clear D gene. Germline CDR1 is MDHEN and CDR2 is SYDVKM. The CDR3 is 18 residues long. Between the trimmed V and J ends, which lost 7 bases and 2 bases, there was a span of 21 bases. The CDR3: CASTDSETPWTYNSPLHF. The DNA of the CDR3 is TGTGCCAGCACCGACTCAGAGACACCCTGGACCTATAATTCACCCCTCCACTTT.

This clonotype was seen a few times. The rearrangement links TRBV7-2 to TRBJ2-1, with D perhaps given as TRBD1 or TRBD2 (6 bases each). Looked up from germline, CDR1 is SGHTA and CDR2 is FQGNSA. This CDR3 region has 14 residues. V was cut by 6 bases and J by 6 bases, with 15 bases left in between. This CDR3 is CASSSRGGSNEQFF. In DNA, the CDR3 is TGTGCCAGCAGTTCCCGAGGGGGGAGCAATGAGCAGTTCTTC.

This clonotype was observed a handful of times. The chain joins TRBV5-6 to TRBJ2-3; 8 bases fit TRBD1. Germline CDR1 SGHDT, CDR2 YYEEEE. V was pared by 2 bases and J by 5 bases, with 7 bases of the junction left unmatched. The CDR3 extends over 15 amino acids. The chain's CDR3 is CASSLFQGARDTQYF. DNA for the CDR3: TGTGCCAGCAGCTTATTTCAGGGGGCAAGAGATACGCAGTATTTT.

This clonotype came up many times. CDR3 in DNA: TGCAGCGCTCAGGGCGGTGCAACTAATGAAAAACTGTTTTTT. Translated, it gives CSAQGGATNEKLFF. The chain carries TRBV29-1 and TRBJ1-4, with TRBD1 as a possible D gene (5 bases). V lost 7 bases and J lost 0, with 12 bases in between. The CDR3 length is 14 residues. Germline CDR1 SQVTM, CDR2 ANQGSEA.

The genes are TRBV15 and TRBJ2-7; 9 bases line up with TRBD1. The CDR3 has 17 amino acids. Unmatched junction bases numbered 13, after V lost 1 base and J lost 6 bases. Germline V lookup: CDR1 LNHNV, CDR2 YYDKDF (reference sequence). The CDR3 DNA sequence: TGTGCCACCAGCAGAGGACCAATGGGACAGGGTTTTGGCGAGCAGTACTTC. This gives the protein CATSRGPMGQGFGEQYF. Together with reference TRBV15 and TRBJ2-7, the CDR3 gives the full variable domain: DAMVIQNPRYQVTQFGKPVTLSCSQTLNHNVMYWYQQKSSQAPKLLFHYYDKDFNNEADTPDNFQSRRPNTSFCFLDIRSPGLGDTAMYLCATSRGPMGQGFGEQYFGPGTRLTVT.

The V call is TRBV29-1, the J call TRBJ2-7; 14 bases match TRBD2. CDR3 length equals 14 residues. V shed 7 bases, J shed 2 bases, and the junction held 4 bases outside the gene matches. The germline gives CDR1 SQVTM, CDR2 ANQGSEA. CDR3 amino acids: CSASGLAGAYEQYF. The CDR3 DNA sequence: TGCAGCGCTTCGGGACTAGCGGGGGCCTACGAGCAGTACTTC.

This chain links TRBV5-1 with TRBJ2-7; TRBD2 matches at 8 bases. Germline V CDR1 and CDR2: SGHRS, YFSETQ. V shed 1 base and J 4 bases; nucleotides not matched to a gene: 13. The CDR3 sequence is 17 residues long. The CDR3 nucleotides read TGCGCCAGCAGCTTGAGTCTTGTAACGGGAGGGATTTACGAGCAGTACTTC. Its protein product is CASSLSLVTGGIYEQYF.

This clonotype was observed a few times. V is TRBV5-1 and J is TRBJ2-2; D uncertain. The CDR3 loop spans 15 amino acids. CDR1 and CDR2 from the germline V gene are SGHRS and YFSETQ. V lost 4 bases and J 3 bases, leaving 13 bases between the germline ends. CDR3 loop: CASSLDGRDTGELFF. Here the CDR3 DNA reads TGCGCCAGCAGCCTTGACGGACGGGACACCGGGGAGCTGTTTTTT.

This clonotype appeared a few times. The chain carries TRBV9 and TRBJ2-1; 7 nucleotides align to TRBD2. The CDR3 sequence is 14 residues long. V shed 4 bases, J shed 15 bases, and the junction held 16 bases outside the gene matches. From germline, CDR1 is SGDLS and CDR2 YYNGEE. DNA of the CDR3: TGTGCCAGCAGCACCCATCAGTGGGGGGGGTATGCGTTCTTC. Amino acids: CASSTHQWGGYAFF.

This clonotype was counted many times. The genes are TRBV5-1 and TRBJ2-3, with D uncertain. The CDR3 has 14 amino acids. Germline V lookup: CDR1 SGHRS, CDR2 YFSETQ. With 2 bases removed from V and 1 base from J, the gap between germline ends came to 8 bases. CDR3 residues: CASSLGRGTDTQYF. In nucleotides, the CDR3 is TGCGCCAGCAGCTTAGGACGGGGCACAGATACGCAGTATTTT.

The chain combines TRBV20-1 with TRBJ2-7, with D hard to call. This CDR3 spans 12 amino acids. Per germline, CDR1 DFQATT and CDR2 SNEGSKA (reference sequence). Trimming left V 3 bases short and J 3 bases short, with 9 bases between. The CDR3 spells CSASLDSYEQYF. The CDR3 bases are TGCAGTGCTAGTCTAGATAGCTACGAGCAGTACTTC.

J is TRBJ2-1 and V is TRBV20-1; D is possibly TRBD1 (5 bases). Germline V gives CDR1 DFQATT, CDR2 SNEGSKA (reference sequence). Trimming shortened V by 4 bases and J by 3 bases, and 13 bases separated the two germline ends. The CDR3 spans 14 residues. CDR3 DNA: TGCAGTGCTATCCAGCCAGGGTACTACAATGAGCAGTTCTTC. Translated: CSAIQPGYYNEQFF.

This chain joins TRBV21-1 and TRBJ2-3; the table's TRBD2 call for D was not verified on the DNA. TRBV21-1 has pseudogene status. The CDR3 length is 20 residues. This CDR3 reads CASSKDGLAGGVGNMNTQYF. The CDR3 region has the DNA TGTGCCAGCAGCAAAGACGGGCTAGCGGGAGGTGTGGGGAACATGAATACGCAGTATTTT.

This rearrangement joins TRBV5-1 to TRBJ2-1, with 10 bases matching TRBD2. The length of the CDR3 is 18 residues. The V and J ends lost 0 bases and 5 bases, in that order; junction bases with no gene match: 11. The germline V gene has CDR1 SGHRS and CDR2 YFSETQ. For the CDR3, the DNA is TGCGCCAGCAGCTTGGGCCAATTAGCGGGAGGCGCAAACAATGAGCAGTTCTTC. It codes for CASSLGQLAGGANNEQFF.

Only a few counts were recorded for this clonotype. The V gene is TRBV9, the J gene TRBJ2-1; 11 nucleotides align to TRBD2. V shed 3 bases and J 7 bases; nucleotides not matched to a gene: 6. Germline values: CDR1 SGDLS, CDR2 YYNGEE. This CDR3 is 15 amino acids long. CDR3 sequence reads: CASSELAGDPNEQFF. DNA of the CDR3: TGTGCCAGCAGCGAACTAGCGGGAGATCCAAATGAGCAGTTCTTC.

This clonotype appeared many times. The chain joins TRBV10-3 to TRBJ2-1; D may be TRBD2 (6 bases). There are 12 residues in the CDR3. V was pared by 0 bases and J by 13 bases, with 10 bases between. CDR1 ENHRY and CDR2 SYGVKD come from the germline V gene. The CDR3 nucleotides read TGTGCCATCAGTGAGTCACTAGCCACTCAGTTCTTC. It specifies CAISESLATQFF.

The chain has TRBV11-2 and TRBJ2-1, with 7 nucleotides matching TRBD2. There are 15 residues in the CDR3. Germline V CDR1 and CDR2: SGHAT, FQNNGV. V lost 7 bases, J lost 7 bases, and 13 bases stayed unmatched. Here the CDR3 DNA reads TGTGCCAGCATCCCTGGAGCGGGATTGGATAATGAGCAGTTCTTC. This sequence encodes CASIPGAGLDNEQFF. Combining the CDR3 with reference TRBV11-2 and TRBJ2-1 gives the whole variable domain EAGVAQSPRYKIIEKRQSVAFWCNPISGHATLYWYQQILGQGPKLLIQFQNNGVVDDSQLPKDRFSAERLKGVDSTLKIQPAKLEDSAVYLCASIPGAGLDNEQFFGPGTRLTVL.

The chain recombines TRBV6-5 with TRBJ2-2; 14 bases line up with TRBD2. V shed 6 bases, J shed 7 bases, and the junction held 4 bases outside the gene matches. Germline V gene sequence: CDR1 MNHEY, CDR2 SVGAGI. The CDR3 is 15 amino acids. The CDR3 here is CASSRLAGGGGELFF. CDR3 sequence (DNA): TGTGCCAGCAGCCGACTAGCGGGAGGGGGCGGGGAGCTGTTTTTT.

This clonotype has a handful of counts. The genes are TRBV7-3 and TRBJ2-1; either TRBD1 or TRBD2 may supply D (5 bases each). The CDR3 has 16 residues. Germline-derived CDR1 and CDR2 are SGHTA and FQGTGA. Trimming took 2 bases from V and 2 from J, leaving 13 bases between them. CDR3 in amino acids: CASSLDPPGPYNEQFF. The DNA for the CDR3 is TGTGCCAGCAGCTTAGACCCTCCGGGGCCCTACAATGAGCAGTTCTTC.

In its sample, this clonotype was seen a few times. The chain combines TRBV11-2 with TRBJ2-3, with no clear D. The CDR3 spans 12 residues. Germline lookup yields CDR1 SGHAT and CDR2 FQNNGV. Trimming stripped 0 bases from V and 5 bases from J, with 3 bases between. In DNA form, the CDR3 reads TGTGCCAGCAGCTTAGACGTAGATACGCAGTATTTT. Its protein is CASSLDVDTQYF.

The rearrangement links TRBV13 to TRBJ1-2; TRBD1 might be the D (5 bases). Between the trimmed V and J ends, which lost 0 bases and 4 bases, there was a span of 12 bases. The CDR3 consists of 15 residues. CDR1 and CDR2 (germline): PRHDT, FYEKMQ (reference sequence). For the CDR3, the DNA is TGTGCCAGCAGCTTAGGCCAGGGATTAATCTATGGCTACACCTTC. Protein sequence: CASSLGQGLIYGYTF.